A selection of T cell receptor beta chains follows, all from one sample in a study of blood T cell repertoires in COVID-19. Clones were read by immunoSEQ multiplex PCR, and TCRdb kept only the in-frame ones, dropping some. The data hold 60,000 to 85,000 clones, with 90% observed a single time. The sample consisted of peripheral blood. Source of these receptors: a man aged 45 to 65 with acute or convalescent COVID-19. The CDR3 runs from the conserved cysteine through the conserved F or W. The order of the fields is J gene, V gene, D gene, clone size, CDR3 DNA, CDR3 protein. A D gene is named only where the DNA matches it firmly. Only part of the rows carry a size: once, few, many, or a class if the clone is expanded.

>TRBJ2-1|TRBV19|NA|NA
TGTGCCAGTAGTATTGGCCAGGGGACCTACAATGAGCAGTTCTTC
CASSIGQGTYNEQFF
>TRBJ1-1|TRBV6-1|NA|NA
TGTGCCAGCAGTGAAGGTAGGGGCGGCACTGAAGCTTTCTTT
CASSEGRGGTEAFF
>TRBJ2-3|TRBV28|TRBD2|NA
TGTGCCAGCAGTTTATACGGTGGTACTAGCGGGAGAGATACGCAGTATTTT
CASSLYGGTSGRDTQYF
>TRBJ1-5|TRBV7-2|NA|NA
TGTGCCAGCAGAGGGGGGGGAGTCAATCAGCCCCAGCATTTT
CASRGGGVNQPQHF
>TRBJ1-4|TRBV19|TRBD1|NA
TGTGCCAGTAGTATAGCCGGACAGGGGCGAGAAAAACTGTTTTTT
CASSIAGQGREKLFF
>TRBJ2-1|TRBV18|NA|NA
TGTGCCAGCTCACCATTAACTGACAACCTCAATGAGCAGTTCTTC
CASSPLTDNLNEQFF
>TRBJ2-3|TRBV29-1|TRBD1|NA
TGCAGCGTTGAATCCCGGAGGAGGGCAGGGGGCTATACAGATACGCAGTATTTT
CSVESRRRAGGYTDTQYF
>TRBJ2-5|TRBV3-1/TRBV3-2|TRBD2|NA
TGTGCCAGCAGCCTACTGGGGACTAGCGGGCAAGAGACCCAGTACTTC
CASSLLGTSGQETQYF
>TRBJ2-6|TRBV7-2|TRBD1|NA
TGTGCCAGCAGCTTAAGGGGGACAGTCCTCTCTGGGGCCAACGTCCTGACTTTC
CASSLRGTVLSGANVLTF
>TRBJ1-1|TRBV7-9|NA|once
TGTGCCAGCACCCACGGGCAGGGCGAAGCTTTCTTT
CASTHGQGEAFF
>TRBJ2-1|TRBV2|NA|few
TGTGCCAGCACCGGCTACAATGAGCAGTTCTTC
CASTGYNEQFF
>TRBJ2-2|TRBV7-3|NA|NA
TGTGCCAGCAGCCACAGGGCGGACACCGGGGAGCTGTTTTTT
CASSHRADTGELFF
>TRBJ1-2|TRBV12-3/TRBV12-4|NA|NA
TGTGCCAGCAATTCCGGGACTACGTCTGGCTACACCTTC
CASNSGTTSGYTF
>TRBJ1-1|TRBV27|NA|NA
TGTGCCAGCAGTCCGCACCCCGGGGGCACTGAAGCTTTCTTT
CASSPHPGGTEAFF
>TRBJ2-1|TRBV30|NA|NA
TGTGCCTGGAGGTTCGCAGGGGTCAATGAGCAGTTCTTC
CAWRFAGVNEQFF
>TRBJ2-5|TRBV28|TRBD2|once
TGTGCCAGCAGTCCCGGGTACGGCGGGAGGGCCTATGAGACCCAGTACTTC
CASSPGYGGRAYETQYF
>TRBJ2-7|TRBV28|NA|NA
TGTGCCAGCAGTGCACCGGCCTACGAGCAGTACTTC
CASSAPAYEQYF
>TRBJ2-1|TRBV7-8|TRBD2|NA
TGTGCCAGCAGCCCGGGGGGGACTCGAGCCTACAATGAGCAGTTCTTC
CASSPGGTRAYNEQFF
>TRBJ2-1|TRBV7-9|TRBD1|NA
TGTGCCAGCAGCCACCCGGGACAGGGCACCTACAATGAGCAGTTCTTC
CASSHPGQGTYNEQFF
>TRBJ1-5|TRBV6-6|TRBD1|NA
TGTGCCAGCAGTGGGACAGGGGGCTATCAGCCCCAGCATTTT
CASSGTGGYQPQHF
>TRBJ2-2|TRBV3-1/TRBV3-2|TRBD2|NA
TGTGCCAGCAGCCAAGCGGCGGGGGCCGGGGAGCTGTTTTTT
CASSQAAGAGELFF
>TRBJ1-2|TRBV30|NA|NA
TGTGCCTGGAGCCTCAGCAGGGTTACTAACTATGGCTACACCTTC
CAWSLSRVTNYGYTF
>TRBJ1-2|TRBV28|NA|few
TGTGCCAGCAGCGGTGACTTCTACCTCTACACCTTC
CASSGDFYLYTF
>TRBJ2-3|TRBV28|NA|NA
TGTGCCAGCAGTTTGTTCAGCGTGCGGCAGCGTAGCACAGATACGCAGTATTTT
CASSLFSVRQRSTDTQYF
>TRBJ1-2|TRBV6-5|TRBD1|NA
TGTGCCAGCAGTCGACAGGGGGAGAGTAGTGGCTACACCTTC
CASSRQGESSGYTF
>TRBJ2-2|TRBV2|TRBD2|NA
TGTGCCAGCAGTGTCCGGGAGGGCACCGGGGAGCTGTTTTTT
CASSVREGTGELFF
>TRBJ2-2|TRBV6-2/TRBV6-3|NA|NA
TGTGCCAGCAGTTTCCCGGGACTGGAACGGACCGGGGAGCTGTTTTTT
CASSFPGLERTGELFF
>TRBJ1-1|TRBV2|NA|NA
TGTGCCAGCAGTGAAGCAGCGGGACGAGTCGCTTTCTTT
CASSEAAGRVAFF
>TRBJ2-1|TRBV6-4|TRBD2|NA
TGTGCCAGCAGTGAGGTTCTAGCGGGACCGACGTTCTTC
CASSEVLAGPTFF
>TRBJ1-5|TRBV28|NA|NA
TGTGCCAGCAGTTTTTCTAGGGGTAGGGGCAATCAGCCCCAGCATTTT
CASSFSRGRGNQPQHF
>TRBJ1-2|TRBV4-1|TRBD1|NA
TGCGCCAGCAGCCATCAACTCGACAGGGTTCTTGGCTACACCTTC
CASSHQLDRVLGYTF
>TRBJ2-1|TRBV7-6|NA|NA
TGTGCCAGCAGCCCGCAGACTCTCTCCCACAATGAGCAGTTCTTC
CASSPQTLSHNEQFF
>TRBJ2-7|TRBV28|TRBD1|NA
TGTGCCAGCAGGAAGGGGACAGGGGGTATCTACTACGAGCAGTACTTC
CASRKGTGGIYYEQYF
>TRBJ2-7|TRBV5-4|NA|NA
TGTGCCAGCACAGGGGGGCCTTCCTACGAGCAGTACTTC
CASTGGPSYEQYF
>TRBJ1-1|TRBV6-1|NA|NA
TGTGCCAGCAGTGAAGACGCGACAATACCCGCCCGAGCTTTCTTT
CASSEDATIPARAFF
>TRBJ2-7|TRBV4-1|NA|few
TGCGCCAGCAGCCACGGGGGGCCCTACGAGCAGTACTTC
CASSHGGPYEQYF
>TRBJ1-5|TRBV11-1|TRBD1|NA
TGTGCCAGCAGCCTAGCGCGTGACAGGGGGAATCAGCCCCAGCATTTT
CASSLARDRGNQPQHF
>TRBJ1-2|TRBV7-8|NA|NA
TGTGCCAGCAGCTTATTAGGGGCTGGCTACACCTTC
CASSLLGAGYTF
>TRBJ1-6|TRBV6-5|NA|NA
TGTGCCAGCAGTTACTCGAGGTCCTATAATTCACCCCTCCACTTT
CASSYSRSYNSPLHF
>TRBJ2-1|TRBV6-5|NA|NA
TGTGCCAGCAGTACCCCGCGGGTAGCCAAAGAGCAGTTCTTC
CASSTPRVAKEQFF
>TRBJ1-1|TRBV7-6|NA|NA
TGTGCCAGCAGCTTATCGGGAGGGGGGGCCACTGAAGCTTTCTTT
CASSLSGGGATEAFF